This T cell receptor beta chain was recorded in a study of graft-versus-host responses after intestinal transplantation. TCRdb's copy holds only in-frame clones and misses some; the assay was immunoSEQ multiplex PCR. The sample has over 90,000 clones, roughly 91% seen once. Trimming took 3 bases from V and 0 from J, leaving 6 bases between them. The CDR3 covers 14 residues. Comments on this clone: The target antigen is unknown.

The sequence derives from a human donor who was the organ donor for an intestinal transplant. Here the sequenced sample was unstimulated CD4+ T cells sorted from spleen or lymph node cells, taken before transplant. The chain is built from TRBV5-7 and TRBJ1-4; D is undetermined. TRBV5-7 is sorted into the ORF group, with uncertain function. CDR3 loop: CASSSQATNEKLFF. The CDR3 DNA reads TGTGCCAGCAGCTCGCAGGCAACTAATGAAAAACTGTTTTTT.